This T cell receptor beta chain is drawn from a study of neurological immune-mediated disorders. The method for making cDNA was 5'RACE, and it used 10-nucleotide random UMIs. Over 160 million TCR-beta sequences from 15-18 subjects were obtained in each sequencing run. TCRdb re-analysed the 5' RACE reads in MiXCR, keeping a single row per CDR3 protein. In the table there are tens of thousands of distinct CDR3 sequences, 5.2% of which are singletons. This clonotype has ten or more counts. Antigen specificity is unknown. Study observations and caveats: The absence of any CDR3 amino acid sequence shared by expanded clones across subjects suggests that repertoires were private in all groups. HTLV-1-associated myelopathy ranked highest for TCR clonal expansion and multiple sclerosis lowest, beneath healthy controls.

This CDR3 spans 19 amino acids. Germline V gene data show CDR1 as MDHEN and CDR2 as SYDVKM. V lost 6 bases to trimming and J lost 4 bases; unmatched junction nucleotides: 13. This clonotype originated in a man in his late teens or twenties with multiple sclerosis. The chain uses TRBV28 and TRBJ2-3; 16 nucleotides align to TRBD2. What was sequenced was PBMCs. The CDR3 region has the DNA TGTGCCAGCAGACCGGGACTAGCGGGAGGGCCATGGTCGGCAGATACGCAGTATTTT. Amino acid sequence: CASRPGLAGGPWSADTQYF.